Listed below are T cell receptor beta chains from one sample, sequenced in a study of blood T cells in healthy people across ages. TCRdb recomputed calls from the 5' RACE reads with MiXCR, one row per CDR3 protein. The table lists approximately 800,000 distinct CDR3 sequences, less than 80% of them singletons, with around 30% in the top ten. The source material was blood. The source of these receptors is a man younger than 45 in good health. Each CDR3 is given with its conserved first and last residue. The order of the fields is clone size, V gene, D gene, J gene, CDR3 DNA, CDR3 protein. A D gene is named only where the DNA matches it firmly. Some rows have no size entry. The others give once, few or many, or a class for an expanded clone.

-	TRBV6-1	TRBD1	TRBJ2-1	TGTGCCAGCAGAGCCGGGACAGGGTATTATAATGAGCAGTTCTTC	CASRAGTGYYNEQFF
many	TRBV7-3	-	TRBJ2-2	TGTGCCAGCAGCATTGGGACAAACACCGGGGAGCTGTTTTTT	CASSIGTNTGELFF
-	TRBV7-2	-	TRBJ2-5	TGTGCCAGCAGCCAGGGTCAAGAAGAGACCCAGTACTTC	CASSQGQEETQYF
-	TRBV7-9	-	TRBJ1-2	TGTGCCAGCAGCTCCACCGGGACAACTAACTATGGCTACACCTTC	CASSSTGTTNYGYTF
-	TRBV5-1	-	TRBJ2-5	TGCGCCAGCAGCGGGGACATATTCGAGACCCAGTACTTC	CASSGDIFETQYF
-	TRBV6-2/TRBV6-3	-	TRBJ1-2	TGTGCCAGCAGCGGGGGACGGCATGGCTACACCTTC	CASSGGRHGYTF
-	TRBV28	TRBD2	TRBJ2-1	TGTGCCAGCAGTTTATCCCTAGCGGGGGGGTTAAATGAGCAGTTCTTC	CASSLSLAGGLNEQFF
-	TRBV9	-	TRBJ2-5	TGTGCCAGCAGCGCCCGGACCCGAGGGAATGGAGAGACCCAGTACTTC	CASSARTRGNGETQYF
few	TRBV29-1	-	TRBJ1-2	TGCAGCGTTGCTCAGGGAAGGGGGAACTATGGCTACACCTTC	CSVAQGRGNYGYTF
many	TRBV29-1	-	TRBJ2-7	TGCAGCGTTGGTCAACGGAGGGGCGAGCAGTACTTC	CSVGQRRGEQYF
-	TRBV9	TRBD1	TRBJ1-2	TGTGCCAGCAGCGTTCCTACCGGGACAGGGTTCACCTTC	CASSVPTGTGFTF
-	TRBV29-1	-	TRBJ2-7	TGCAGCGTTGAAGTTTTCAGGGCAACGTCGTACGAGCAGTACTTC	CSVEVFRATSYEQYF
-	TRBV12-3/TRBV12-4	TRBD1	TRBJ1-1	TGTGCCAGCACCGAAGGGCAGGGGGCTAGGTACACTGAAGCTTTCTTT	CASTEGQGARYTEAFF
-	TRBV6-1	TRBD1	TRBJ2-7	TGTGCCAGCAGCATTACCGGGACAGGGCGAATATTCTACGAGCAGTACTTC	CASSITGTGRIFYEQYF
-	TRBV6-5	-	TRBJ2-3	TGTGCCAGCACGTGCGTGACTAAACGCACAGATACGCAGTATTTT	CASTCVTKRTDTQYF
-	TRBV9	-	TRBJ2-3	TGTGCCAGCAGCGTTAGACCCGCGAGCACAGATACGCAGTATTTT	CASSVRPASTDTQYF
-	TRBV2	-	TRBJ2-5	TGTGCCGGCCAGACAGTTGTTGAGACCCAGTACTTC	CAGQTVVETQYF
few	TRBV4-2	TRBD2	TRBJ2-1	TGTGCCAGCAGCCGGACCGGGACTAGCGGGGGGGCATCAAATGAGCAGTTCTTC	CASSRTGTSGGASNEQFF
few	TRBV6-5	TRBD2	TRBJ2-7	TGTGCCAGCAGTTACGGCGCGGGGGAGAGCTCCTACGAGCAGTACTTC	CASSYGAGESSYEQYF
-	TRBV6-1	-	TRBJ2-6	TGTGCCAGCAGTGACCCTACTTTAGGGGCCAACGTCCTGACTTTC	CASSDPTLGANVLTF
-	TRBV19	TRBD1	TRBJ2-1	TGTGCCAGTAGTCCAGAGGACAGGGGTGGCAATGAGCAGTTCTTC	CASSPEDRGGNEQFF
-	TRBV30	-	TRBJ2-7	TGTGCCTGGATGGACTCCTCCTACGAGCAGTACTTC	CAWMDSSYEQYF
few	TRBV7-2	TRBD1	TRBJ2-7	TGTGCCAGCAGCAAGGACAGGGGAGACTACGAGCAGTACTTC	CASSKDRGDYEQYF
-	TRBV29-1	-	TRBJ2-7	TGCAGCGTTGAGTCCAGGGGGGGATCCTACGAGCAGTACTTC	CSVESRGGSYEQYF
-	TRBV7-2	-	TRBJ2-1	TGTGCCAGCAGCTTGAGCGCGAACAATAAAAGGGATGAGCAGTTCTTC	CASSLSANNKRDEQFF
-	TRBV9	-	TRBJ2-1	TGTGCCAGCGGCGCGGGAGAGCAGTTCTTC	CASGAGEQFF
-	TRBV15	TRBD1	TRBJ2-5	TGTGCCACCTCTCGGGACAGGGGGAAAGAGACCCAGTACTTC	CATSRDRGKETQYF
-	TRBV10-3	-	TRBJ1-6	TGTGCCATCAGTGAGAGGGGCCCGGGCCCCCTCCGTTCACCCCTCCACTTT	CAISERGPGPLRSPLHF
-	TRBV27	-	TRBJ2-3	TGTGCCAGCAGTCCCAGCGCTAGCACAGATACGCAGTATTTT	CASSPSASTDTQYF
few	TRBV7-2	-	TRBJ1-2	TGTGCCAGCAGCTTAGGGGTCCGGTACTATGGCTACACCTTC	CASSLGVRYYGYTF
-	TRBV24-1	-	TRBJ2-6	TGTGCCACCAGTGATTTAGTGGCTGGGGCCAACGTCCTGACTTTC	CATSDLVAGANVLTF
-	TRBV24-1	-	TRBJ2-1	TGTGCCACCAGTGATTTCGGCAATGAGCAGTTCTTC	CATSDFGNEQFF
once	TRBV20-1	TRBD1	TRBJ2-7	TGCAGTGCTTCACAGGGGGCTGGATACGAGCAGTACTTC	CSASQGAGYEQYF
-	TRBV29-1	-	TRBJ2-7	TGCAGCGTTGAAGAAGGTGCGGCGGGCGAGCAGTACTTC	CSVEEGAAGEQYF